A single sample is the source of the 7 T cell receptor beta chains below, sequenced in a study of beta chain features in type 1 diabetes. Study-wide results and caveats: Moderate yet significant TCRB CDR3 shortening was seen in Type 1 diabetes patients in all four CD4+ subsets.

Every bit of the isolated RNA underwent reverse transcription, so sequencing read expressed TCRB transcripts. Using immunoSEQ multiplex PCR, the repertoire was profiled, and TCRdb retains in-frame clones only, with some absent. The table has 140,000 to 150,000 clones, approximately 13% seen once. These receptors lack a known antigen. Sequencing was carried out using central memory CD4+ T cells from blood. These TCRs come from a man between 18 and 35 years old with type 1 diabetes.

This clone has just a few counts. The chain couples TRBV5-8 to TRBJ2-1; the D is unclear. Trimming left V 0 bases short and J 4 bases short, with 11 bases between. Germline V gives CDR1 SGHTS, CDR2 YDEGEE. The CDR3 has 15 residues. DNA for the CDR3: TGTGCCAGCAGCTTGGACGGAGCCTCTTACAATGAGCAGTTCTTC. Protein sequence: CASSLDGASYNEQFF.

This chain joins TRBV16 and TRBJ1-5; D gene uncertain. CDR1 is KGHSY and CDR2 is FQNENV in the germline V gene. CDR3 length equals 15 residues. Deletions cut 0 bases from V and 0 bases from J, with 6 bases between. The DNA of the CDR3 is TGTGCCAGCAGCCAATCGGACTCTAGCAATCAGCCCCAGCATTTT. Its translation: CASSQSDSSNQPQHF.

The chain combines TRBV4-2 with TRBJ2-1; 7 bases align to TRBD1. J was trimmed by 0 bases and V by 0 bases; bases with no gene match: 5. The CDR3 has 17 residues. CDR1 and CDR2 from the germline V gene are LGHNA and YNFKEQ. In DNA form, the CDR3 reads TGTGCCAGCAGCCAAGATCTAGGGGGCCGCTCCTACAATGAGCAGTTCTTC. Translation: CASSQDLGGRSYNEQFF.

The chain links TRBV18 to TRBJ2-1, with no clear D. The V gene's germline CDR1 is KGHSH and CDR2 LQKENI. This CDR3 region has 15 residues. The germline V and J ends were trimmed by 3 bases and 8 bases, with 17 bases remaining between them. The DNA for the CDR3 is TGTGCCAGCTCACCCTATAGTCGGGCAGAGGATGAGCAGTTCTTC. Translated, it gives CASSPYSRAEDEQFF.

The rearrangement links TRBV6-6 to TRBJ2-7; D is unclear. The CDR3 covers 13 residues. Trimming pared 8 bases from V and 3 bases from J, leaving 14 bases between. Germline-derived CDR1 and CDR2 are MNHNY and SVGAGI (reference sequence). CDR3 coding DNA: TGTGCCAGCTCTCGGCGGACGAGCTACGAGCAGTACTTC. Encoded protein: CASSRRTSYEQYF.

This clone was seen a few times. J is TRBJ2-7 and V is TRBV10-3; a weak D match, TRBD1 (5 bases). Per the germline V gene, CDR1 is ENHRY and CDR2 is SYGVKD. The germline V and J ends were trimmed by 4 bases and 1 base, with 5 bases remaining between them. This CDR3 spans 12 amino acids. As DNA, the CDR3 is TGTGCCATCAGTGGACAGTCCTACGAGCAGTACTTC. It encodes CAISGQSYEQYF.

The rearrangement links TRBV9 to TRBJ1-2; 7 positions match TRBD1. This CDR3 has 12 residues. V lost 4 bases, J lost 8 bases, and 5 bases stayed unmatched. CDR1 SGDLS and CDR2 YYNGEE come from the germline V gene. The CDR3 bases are TGTGCCAGCAGCTTAAGACAGGGAGGCTACACCTTC. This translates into CASSLRQGGYTF. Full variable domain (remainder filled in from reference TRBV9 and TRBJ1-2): DSGVTQTPKHLITATGQRVTLRCSPRSGDLSVYWYQQSLDQGLQFLIQYYNGEERAKGNILERFSAQQFPDLHSELNLSSLELGDSALYFCASSLRQGGYTFGSGTRLTVV.